Shown below are 30 T cell receptor beta chains from a single sample sequenced in a study of T cell responses to AZD1222 COVID-19 vaccine. Profiling relied on immunoSEQ multiplex PCR, and the TCRdb table lists in-frame clones only, not all of them. Here the sample spans roughly 50,000 clones, over 60% being singletons. The source material was peripheral blood, sampled on day 0 of AZD1222 vaccination. The receptors were sampled from an adult in good health.

The J gene is TRBJ1-1, the V gene TRBV28; D perhaps matches TRBD1 (6 bases). The germline gives CDR1 MDHEN, CDR2 SYDVKM. The CDR3 is 14 amino acids. Deletions cut 5 bases from V and 11 bases from J, with 21 bases between. CDR3: CASSLLGGGTAAFF. The CDR3 nucleotides read TGTGCCAGCAGTCTACTCGGGGGGGGCACAGCTGCTTTCTTT.

Regarding this clone: The junction and the germline gene differ at one end; a read error may be behind it. The CDR3 sequence is CASSPSTGNSEAFF. As DNA, the CDR3 is TGTGCCAGCTCACCATCAACGGGGAACTCTGAAGCTTTCTTT. The rearrangement uses TRBV18 and TRBJ1-1; no definite D call. Germline values: CDR1 KGHSH, CDR2 LQKENI. This CDR3 region has 14 residues.

The V and J genes are TRBV6-5 and TRBJ1-2; D perhaps matches TRBD1 (5 bases). Trimming took off 1 base at V and 3 bases at J, with 15 bases between the two ends. CDR1 MNHEY and CDR2 SVGAGI come from the germline V gene. This CDR3 contains 16 residues. The CDR3, as DNA: TGTGCCAGCAGTTACTATGGGTCGGGGGGATACTATGGCTACACCTTC. This gives the protein CASSYYGSGGYYGYTF.

This sequence joins TRBV10-2 and TRBJ2-1; D not certain. Germline CDR1 is WSHSY and CDR2 is SAAADI. The CDR3 runs to 11 residues. V was cut by 1 base and J by 9 bases, with 4 bases left in between. CDR3 sequence reads: CASSEYGEQFF. The CDR3 DNA is TGCGCCAGCAGTGAGTATGGTGAGCAGTTCTTC.

V usage is TRBV6-1 and J usage is TRBJ2-3; possibly TRBD2 for D (5 bases). Trimming took 0 bases from V and 4 from J, leaving 17 bases between them. This CDR3 is 17 amino acids long. Germline CDR1 reads MNHNS; CDR2 reads SASEGT. The CDR3 sequence: CASSEALRGSGPDTQYF. The CDR3 bases are TGTGCCAGCAGTGAAGCGCTTCGAGGGTCGGGCCCAGATACGCAGTATTTT.

J is TRBJ1-1 and V is TRBV12-5; TRBD1 is a possible D gene (6 bases). The germline V gene encodes CDR1 LGHNT and CDR2 FRNRAP. Between the trimmed V and J ends, which lost 8 bases and 2 bases, there was a span of 12 bases. This CDR3 has 13 amino acids. CDR3 nucleotides: TGTGCTAGTAACCTGGACAGCAACACTGAAGCTTTCTTT. It specifies CASNLDSNTEAFF.

This sequence joins TRBV28 and TRBJ2-7; 7 nucleotides agree with TRBD2. Germline V gene lookup returns CDR1 MDHEN and CDR2 SYDVKM. The CDR3 has 15 amino acids. After removal of 3 bases from V and 2 bases from J, the junction contained 7 bases not matched to a gene. The CDR3 nucleotides read TGTGCCAGCAGTTTGGGAGGGAGGCCTCCCTACGAGCAGTACGTC. Its translation: CASSLGGRPPYEQYV.

The gene calls are TRBV9 and TRBJ2-7; possibly TRBD2 for D (5 bases). Germline values: CDR1 SGDLS, CDR2 YYNGEE. Between the trimmed V and J ends, which lost 4 bases and 7 bases, there was a span of 12 bases. The CDR3 is made up of 12 amino acids. For the CDR3, the DNA is TGTGCCAGCAGCAAACTAGTGGGTGAGCAGTACTTC. Its translation: CASSKLVGEQYF.

The V gene is TRBV19, the J gene TRBJ1-1; no definite D call. Germline loops: CDR1 LNHDA, CDR2 SQIVND (reference sequence). Deletions cut 3 bases from V and 7 bases from J, with 12 bases between. This CDR3 contains 13 residues. The CDR3 nucleotides read TGTGCCAGTAGTATGTTAGGGTTGAATGAAGCTTTCTTT. Amino acid sequence: CASSMLGLNEAFF.

The chain recombines TRBV18 with TRBJ2-1, with 11 bases lining up with TRBD1. J was trimmed by 4 bases and V by 2 bases; bases with no gene match: 1. CDR3 length: 15 amino acids. In germline, CDR1 is KGHSH, CDR2 LQKENI. In DNA form, the CDR3 reads TGTGCCAGCTCACCAGGGACAGGGGGTTACAATGAGCAGTTCTTC. Residues: CASSPGTGGYNEQFF. Using reference TRBV18 and TRBJ2-1 for the parts outside the CDR3, the full variable domain is NAGVMQNPRHLVRRRGQEARLRCSPMKGHSHVYWYRQLPEEGLKFMVYLQKENIIDESGMPKERFSAEFPKEGPSILRIQQVVRGDSAAYFCASSPGTGGYNEQFFGPGTRLTVL.

CDR3 region: CASSDSHKGLGEQYF. The CDR3 DNA reads TGTGCCAGCAGTGACTCCCACAAGGGACTAGGCGAGCAGTACTTC. The V call is TRBV25-1, the J call TRBJ2-7, with 8 bases lining up with TRBD2. Per germline, CDR1 MGHDK and CDR2 SYGVNS. This CDR3 has 15 residues. The trim removed 3 bases at V and 6 bases at J, leaving 10 bases unmatched.

The V gene is TRBV10-1, the J gene TRBJ1-5; D gene uncertain. V was clipped by 2 bases and J by 6 bases, with 8 bases between them. The CDR3 is 13 amino acids. Germline lookup yields CDR1 WNHNN and CDR2 SYGVQD (reference sequence). CDR3 sequence: CASSEGLLQPQHF. CDR3 coding DNA: TGCGCCAGCAGTGAGGGACTCCTTCAGCCCCAGCATTTT.

The chain employs TRBV5-1 and TRBJ2-1; tentatively, D is TRBD1 (5 bases). The CDR3 is 16 amino acids. V lost 0 bases and J lost 4, with 14 bases in between. The germline gives CDR1 SGHRS, CDR2 YFSETQ. CDR3 amino acids: CASSLGFGQGYNEQFF. The CDR3 DNA reads as TGCGCCAGCAGCTTGGGTTTCGGGCAGGGTTACAATGAGCAGTTCTTC. Supplemented by reference TRBV5-1 and TRBJ2-1, the full variable domain reads KAGVTQTPRYLIKTRGQQVTLSCSPISGHRSVSWYQQTPGQGLQFLFEYFSETQRNKGNFPGRFSGRQFSNSRSEMNVSTLELGDSALYLCASSLGFGQGYNEQFFGPGTRLTVL.

The gene calls are TRBV5-1 and TRBJ2-3; 10 bases match TRBD1. CDR1 is SGHRS, CDR2 YFSETQ, per germline. This CDR3 spans 15 amino acids. V trimming: 2 bases; J trimming: 5 bases; junction bases outside the gene matches: 5. The CDR3 region is CASSLDRGHRDTQYF. CDR3 DNA sequence: TGCGCCAGCAGCTTAGACAGGGGGCATCGAGATACGCAGTATTTT. Full variable domain (remainder filled in from reference TRBV5-1 and TRBJ2-3): KAGVTQTPRYLIKTRGQQVTLSCSPISGHRSVSWYQQTPGQGLQFLFEYFSETQRNKGNFPGRFSGRQFSNSRSEMNVSTLELGDSALYLCASSLDRGHRDTQYFGPGTRLTVL.

The chain links TRBV7-8 to TRBJ1-1, with 9 bases lining up with TRBD1. CDR3 length: 19 amino acids. The ends lost 3 bases at V and 3 bases at J; junction bases unmatched: 17. CDR1 and CDR2 (germline): SGHVS, FQNEAQ. The CDR3 DNA sequence: TGTGCCAGCAGCTTCATGATCCGGGACAGGGTTTTGGAGGACACTGAAGCTTTCTTT. This translates into CASSFMIRDRVLEDTEAFF.

The rearrangement uses TRBV4-1 and TRBJ1-2; the D gene is possibly TRBD1 (5 bases). V lost 2 bases to trimming and J lost 4 bases, with 17 bases between them. CDR1 is MGHRA, CDR2 YSYEKL, per germline. CDR3 length equals 16 residues. The CDR3 is CASSQQGTANSYGYTF. Here the CDR3 DNA reads TGCGCCAGCAGCCAACAAGGGACGGCAAACAGCTATGGCTACACCTTC.

The CDR3 region is CASSEGIKTEQFF. Here the CDR3 DNA reads TGCGCCAGCAGTGAAGGTATCAAGACTGAGCAGTTCTTC. The chain has TRBV10-2 and TRBJ2-1, with D unresolved. The CDR3 is made up of 13 amino acids. Trimming cost V 3 bases and J 9 bases, with 12 bases left between them. Germline assignment: CDR1 WSHSY and CDR2 SAAADI.

The rearrangement links TRBV11-2 to TRBJ1-2; D unclear. There are 13 residues in the CDR3. V was shortened by 3 bases and J by 3 bases, with 8 bases between the two germline ends. Germline CDR1 is SGHAT and CDR2 is FQNNGV. Here the CDR3 reads CASSLATDYGYTF. CDR3 nucleotides: TGTGCCAGCAGCTTGGCAACAGACTATGGCTACACCTTC.

The rearrangement joins TRBV7-9 to TRBJ2-1; 12 bases match TRBD2. Germline CDR1 reads SEHNR; CDR2 reads FQNEAQ (reference sequence). The trim removed 6 bases at V and 0 bases at J, leaving 6 bases unmatched. There are 17 residues in the CDR3. CDR3 in DNA: TGTGCCAGCAGTTCCTCTAGCGGGAGGGCCTCCTACAATGAGCAGTTCTTC. Residues: CASSSSSGRASYNEQFF.

CDR3 nucleotides: TGTGCCAGCGGACAGGGGGCAACTAATGAAAAACTGTTTTTT. It translates to CASGQGATNEKLFF. The genes are TRBV2 and TRBJ1-4; 10 bases match TRBD1. The CDR3 spans 14 residues. V shed 8 bases and J 0 bases; nucleotides not matched to a gene: 0. CDR1 and CDR2 (germline): SNHLY, FYNNEI.

This clone appeared once. The CDR3 DNA sequence: TGCAGCGTTGCCAGGGATACTTACGAGCAGTACTTC. Residues: CSVARDTYEQYF. This chain uses TRBV29-1 with TRBJ2-7; D may be TRBD1 (5 bases). The CDR3 totals 12 residues. The V end was cut by 4 bases, the J end by 4 bases, with 11 bases between. Germline values: CDR1 SQVTM, CDR2 ANQGSEA.

The rearrangement uses TRBV18 and TRBJ2-1, with 7 nucleotides matching TRBD1. CDR3 length: 15 residues. In germline, CDR1 is KGHSH, CDR2 LQKENI. The junction had 3 bases not matched to a gene; V was cut back by 2 bases and J by 2 bases. Here the CDR3 reads CASSPMTGTYNEQFF. CDR3 DNA sequence: TGTGCCAGCTCACCAATGACAGGGACCTACAATGAGCAGTTCTTC.

This rearrangement joins TRBV11-2 to TRBJ1-2; TRBD1 is a possible D gene (5 bases). The CDR3 extends over 13 amino acids. Trimming cost V 5 bases and J 7 bases, with 14 bases left between them. Looked up from germline, CDR1 is SGHAT and CDR2 is FQNNGV. Here the CDR3 reads CASSPGPGTGYTF. CDR3 in DNA: TGTGCCAGCAGCCCCGGGCCCGGGACTGGCTACACCTTC.

The V call is TRBV10-1, the J call TRBJ1-4; the match to TRBD1 covers 10 bases. Germline V lookup: CDR1 WNHNN, CDR2 SYGVQD (reference sequence). Losses at the gene ends were 8 bases for V and 6 bases for J; bases not matched to a gene: 9. The CDR3 loop spans 15 amino acids. CDR3 protein: CASSETGGNDEKLFF. As DNA, the CDR3 is TGCGCCAGCTCTGAGACAGGGGGCAACGATGAAAAACTGTTTTTT.

V and J are TRBV15 and TRBJ1-5, with D maybe TRBD1 (6 bases). V lost 1 base to trimming and J lost 2 bases, with 6 bases between them. This CDR3 has 14 residues. CDR1 and CDR2 from the germline V gene are LNHNV and YYDKDF (reference sequence). The DNA of the CDR3 is TGTGCCACCAGCAGAGCAGGGGGCAATCAGCCCCAGCATTTT. This translates into CATSRAGGNQPQHF.

The chain couples TRBV16 to TRBJ2-7; D might be TRBD2 (5 bases). Germline values: CDR1 KGHSY, CDR2 FQNENV. The CDR3 is 15 residues long. V lost 1 base to trimming and J lost 3 bases, with 13 bases between them. The CDR3 sequence: CASSQWETRNYEQYF. The CDR3 DNA reads TGTGCCAGCAGCCAATGGGAGACACGAAACTACGAGCAGTACTTC.

This clone was observed once. This rearrangement joins TRBV6-1 to TRBJ1-5; D may be TRBD1 (6 bases). V lost 1 base and J lost 3, with 16 bases in between. The CDR3 length is 17 residues. CDR1 and CDR2 (germline): MNHNS, SASEGT. Here the CDR3 reads CASSEGFGTSTNQPQHF. CDR3 nucleotide sequence: TGTGCCAGCAGTGAAGGATTTGGGACAAGTACCAATCAGCCCCAGCATTTT.

The V call is TRBV7-9, the J call TRBJ2-2; 11 bases are a match to TRBD2. The trim removed 7 bases at V and 2 bases at J, leaving 6 bases unmatched. The CDR3 extends over 16 amino acids. Germline V gives CDR1 SEHNR, CDR2 FQNEAQ (reference sequence). The CDR3 protein is CASTRLAGINTGELFF. CDR3 bases: TGTGCCAGCACCAGACTAGCGGGGATAAACACCGGGGAGCTGTTTTTT. Full variable domain (missing parts from reference TRBV7-9 and TRBJ2-2): DTGVSQNPRHKITKRGQNVTFRCDPISEHNRLYWYRQTLGQGPEFLTYFQNEAQLEKSRLLSDRFSAERPKGSFSTLEIQRTEQGDSAMYLCASTRLAGINTGELFFGEGSRLTVL.

The V gene is TRBV18, the J gene TRBJ1-3, with D maybe TRBD1 (5 bases). The V and J ends lost 6 bases and 0 bases respectively, with 15 bases between them. In germline, CDR1 is KGHSH, CDR2 LQKENI. The CDR3 runs 16 residues. CDR3 protein: CASSQGLPGSGNTIYF. The DNA for the CDR3 is TGTGCCAGCTCCCAGGGACTTCCCGGCTCTGGAAACACCATATATTTT.

This clone was found once. The chain recombines TRBV5-1 with TRBJ2-1, with D hard to call. Germline-derived CDR1 and CDR2 are SGHRS and YFSETQ. The CDR3 covers 11 residues. Trimming pared 4 bases from V and 10 bases from J, leaving 9 bases between. CDR3 protein: CASSAESEQFF. The CDR3 bases are TGCGCCAGCAGCGCGGAATCAGAGCAGTTCTTC.